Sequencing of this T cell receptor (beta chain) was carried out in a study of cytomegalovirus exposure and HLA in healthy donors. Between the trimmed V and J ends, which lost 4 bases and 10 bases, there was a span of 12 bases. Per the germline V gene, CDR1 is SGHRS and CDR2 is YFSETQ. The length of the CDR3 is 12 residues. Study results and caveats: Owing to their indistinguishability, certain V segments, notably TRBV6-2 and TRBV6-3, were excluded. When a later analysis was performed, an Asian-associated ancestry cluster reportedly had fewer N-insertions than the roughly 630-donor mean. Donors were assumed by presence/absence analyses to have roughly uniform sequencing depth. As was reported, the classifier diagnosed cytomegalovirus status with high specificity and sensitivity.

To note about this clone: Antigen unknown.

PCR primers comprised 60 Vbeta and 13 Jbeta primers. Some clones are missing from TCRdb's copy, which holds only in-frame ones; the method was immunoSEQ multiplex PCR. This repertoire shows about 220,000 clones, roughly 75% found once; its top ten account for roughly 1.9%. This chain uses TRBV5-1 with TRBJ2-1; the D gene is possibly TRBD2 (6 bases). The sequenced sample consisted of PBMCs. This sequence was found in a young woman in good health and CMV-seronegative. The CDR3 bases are TGCGCCAGCAGCCTGAGACTAGGAGAGCAGTTCTTC. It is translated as CASSLRLGEQFF.